The 17 T cell receptor beta chains below were found in one sample sequenced in a study of shared clonotypes between healthy human individuals. Method: immunoSEQ multiplex PCR; TCRdb's copy keeps in-frame clones and lacks some. The sample has hundreds of thousands of clones, approximately 96% seen once. The naive CD8 population came from CD45RO-negative cells selected for CCR7, without terminally differentiated effector memory CD45RA+ cells. Sample: naive CD8+ T cells sorted from blood. Source of these receptors: a woman younger than 45 in good health.

The chain joins TRBV19 to TRBJ1-4; D is possibly TRBD1 (5 bases). The CDR3 runs 13 residues. V was cut by 6 bases and J by 5 bases, with 10 bases left in between. Germline V gene lookup returns CDR1 LNHDA and CDR2 SQIVND (reference sequence). The CDR3 region has the DNA TGTGCCAGTAGAGACAGTAACAATGAAAAACTGTTTTTT. Amino acids: CASRDSNNEKLFF.

This clone was counted between two and nine times. The chain carries TRBV23-1 and TRBJ2-4; D is uncertain. TRBV23-1 has ORF status, its function being uncertain. This CDR3 has 10 amino acids. CDR3 in amino acids: CKLGKNIQYF. The CDR3 DNA sequence: TGCAAGCTGGGCAAAAACATTCAGTACTTC.

The CDR3 loop reads CASSQEVGGGYTF. The CDR3 DNA is TGCGCCAGCAGCCAAGAAGTGGGGGGTGGCTACACCTTC. The genes are TRBV4-1 and TRBJ1-2; possibly TRBD1 for D (5 bases). Germline loops: CDR1 MGHRA, CDR2 YSYEKL. This CDR3 region has 13 residues. Trimming left V 0 bases short and J 7 bases short, with 9 bases between.

CDR3 bases: TGTGCCAGCAGCGGGCCGGGACTAGCGGGAGAGTTTTACTACAATGAGCAGTTCTTC. Translating gives CASSGPGLAGEFYYNEQFF. J is TRBJ2-1 and V is TRBV5-6; TRBD2 matches at 14 bases. The J segment lost 3 bases and the V segment lost 4 bases, leaving 12 bases of the junction unmatched. The CDR3 covers 19 residues. Germline-derived CDR1 and CDR2 are SGHDT and YYEEEE. Full variable domain (outside the CDR3, taken from reference TRBV5-6 and TRBJ2-1): DAGVTQSPTHLIKTRGQQVTLRCSPKSGHDTVSWYQQALGQGPQFIFQYYEEEERQRGNFPDRFSGHQFPNYSSELNVNALLLGDSALYLCASSGPGLAGEFYYNEQFFGPGTRLTVL.

The chain uses TRBV5-6 and TRBJ1-1; D remains unclear. The CDR3 contains 13 residues. Germline CDR1 SGHDT, CDR2 YYEEEE. Trimming took 0 bases from V and 1 from J, leaving 4 bases between them. The CDR3 nucleotides read TGTGCCAGCAGCTTGGCCGGGAACACTGAAGCTTTCTTT. Translated, it gives CASSLAGNTEAFF.

A remark on this clone: In the same sample, other DNA sequences code for this CDR3. The chain recombines TRBV7-6 with TRBJ2-7; the D gene is possibly TRBD2 (6 bases). CDR1 and CDR2 (germline): SGHVS, FNYEAQ. This CDR3 has 12 amino acids. Trimming removed 4 bases from V and 3 bases from J, with 7 bases in between. CDR3 sequence (DNA): TGTGCCAGCAGCTCGGGGGACTACGAGCAGTACTTC. It specifies CASSSGDYEQYF.

The chain links TRBV19 to TRBJ2-1; the D gene could be TRBD1 or TRBD2 (5 bases each). Germline V gives CDR1 LNHDA, CDR2 SQIVND (reference sequence). The CDR3 runs to 19 residues. The V gene lost 1 base and the J gene lost 1 base, with 20 bases spanning the gap. CDR3 nucleotides: TGTGCCAGTAGTATAGGTTATCGGGACCCCCCGGGATCCTACAATGAGCAGTTCTTC. Translated: CASSIGYRDPPGSYNEQFF.

This clone showed up just once. V and J are TRBV6-5 and TRBJ1-4; D perhaps matches TRBD1 (6 bases). This CDR3 contains 15 residues. Trimming shortened V by 2 bases and J by 5 bases, and 12 bases separated the two germline ends. Per germline, CDR1 MNHEY and CDR2 SVGAGI. In DNA, the CDR3 is TGTGCCAGCAGTTACCTACAGGGTGGCAATGAAAAACTGTTTTTT. Its translation is CASSYLQGGNEKLFF.

This chain joins TRBV27 and TRBJ2-7; tentative D call: TRBD2 (5 bases). Trimming pared 0 bases from V and 2 bases from J, leaving 11 bases between. From germline, CDR1 is MNHEY and CDR2 SMNVEV (reference sequence). The CDR3 has 15 residues. The CDR3 protein is CASSLSSGNTYEQYF. CDR3 coding DNA: TGTGCCAGCAGTTTATCGAGCGGCAATACCTACGAGCAGTACTTC.

The chain is built from TRBV11-3 and TRBJ2-7; D may be TRBD1 (6 bases). The V and J ends lost 5 bases and 2 bases respectively, with 13 bases between them. The germline V gene has CDR1 SGHNT and CDR2 YENEEA. The CDR3 length is 14 residues. CDR3 sequence: CASSQTGMAYEQYF. For the CDR3, the DNA is TGTGCCAGCAGCCAAACAGGGATGGCCTACGAGCAGTACTTC.

V usage is TRBV5-1 and J usage is TRBJ1-2, with D hard to call. Germline V CDR1 and CDR2: SGHRS, YFSETQ. V lost 3 bases to trimming and J lost 2 bases, with 26 bases between them. The CDR3 runs 19 residues. The CDR3 region has the DNA TGCGCCAGCAGCTCCCCTCCCCACACTGTTCAGACTTTGAACTATGGCTACACCTTC. It yields the protein CASSSPPHTVQTLNYGYTF.

The gene calls are TRBV7-2 and TRBJ2-1; 9 bases fit TRBD2. V lost 6 bases, J lost 5 bases, and 2 bases stayed unmatched. The CDR3 has 13 amino acids. CDR1 and CDR2 (germline): SGHTA, FQGNSA. In DNA, the CDR3 is TGTGCCAGCAGACCTAGCGGGAACAATGAGCAGTTCTTC. Its translation is CASRPSGNNEQFF.

This clone was recorded once. Distinct nucleotide sequences in the sample also encode this CDR3. This rearrangement joins TRBV5-8 to TRBJ1-1; D is unclear. V was trimmed by 0 bases and J by 4 bases, leaving 1 base between them. Germline-derived CDR1 and CDR2 are SGHTS and YDEGEE. This CDR3 is built from 11 residues. The CDR3: CASSLGTEAFF. DNA for the CDR3: TGTGCCAGCAGCTTGGGCACTGAAGCTTTCTTT.

CDR3: CASSPGGIEPQAFF. The CDR3 nucleotides are TGTGCCAGCAGCCCAGGGGGGATCGAGCCCCAAGCTTTCTTT. The chain joins TRBV11-2 to TRBJ1-1; 7 nucleotides align to TRBD1. Germline CDR1 SGHAT, CDR2 FQNNGV. CDR3 size: 14 residues. V was pared by 5 bases and J by 9 bases, with 12 bases of the junction left unmatched.

V and J are TRBV19 and TRBJ2-7; the D gene is possibly TRBD2 (5 bases). Trimming took 0 bases from V and 2 from J, leaving 11 bases between them. From germline, CDR1 is LNHDA and CDR2 SQIVND (reference sequence). The CDR3 is 15 amino acids. This CDR3 is CASSIEAGSTYEQYF. The CDR3 nucleotides are TGTGCCAGTAGTATAGAGGCGGGCAGCACCTACGAGCAGTACTTC.

The V and J genes are TRBV28 and TRBJ2-2; D call uncertain. Germline V gives CDR1 MDHEN, CDR2 SYDVKM. Trimming left V 1 base short and J 5 bases short, with 11 bases between. The CDR3 is 15 residues long. CDR3 protein: CASSLSRIVTGELFF. In nucleotides, the CDR3 is TGTGCCAGCAGTTTATCCCGGATAGTAACCGGGGAGCTGTTTTTT. The full variable domain, in which reference TRBV28 and TRBJ2-2 provide the parts outside the CDR3, is DVKVTQSSRYLVKRTGEKVFLECVQDMDHENMFWYRQDPGLGLRLIYFSYDVKMKEKGDIPEGYSVSREKKERFSLILESASTNQTSMYLCASSLSRIVTGELFFGEGSRLTVL.

This clone was seen only once. The chain couples TRBV5-4 to TRBJ2-3; 14 bases align to TRBD2. The CDR3 is 17 residues long. The V gene end was trimmed by 2 bases and the J gene end by 4 bases; junction bases not matched to a gene: 6. Germline lookup yields CDR1 SGHNT and CDR2 YYREEE (reference sequence). The CDR3 coding sequence is TGTGCCAGCAGCTTAGAGGTGACTAGCGGGAGGGCAGATACGCAGTATTTT. It encodes CASSLEVTSGRADTQYF.